A selection of T cell receptor beta chains follows, all from one sample in a study of cytomegalovirus exposure and HLA in healthy donors. Measured with immunoSEQ multiplex PCR; TCRdb has only the in-frame clones, and not every one. The sample shows about 150,000 clones, roughly three quarters of them seen only once. Sequenced: PBMCs. These TCRs come from a male donor in good health and CMV-seronegative. The CDR3 runs from the conserved cysteine through the conserved F or W. Fields, in order: clone size, V gene, D gene, J gene, CDR3 protein, CDR3 DNA. D genes are given only for firm matches. The size of a clone is reported for some rows only, either as once, few or many, or as a class for expanded clones.

clone size: NA; V gene: TRBV7-9; D gene: TRBD1; J gene: TRBJ2-7; CDR3 protein: CASSTTGLDEQYF; CDR3 DNA: TGTGCCAGCAGCACGACAGGGTTGGACGAGCAGTACTTC
clone size: few; V gene: TRBV5-1; D gene: NA; J gene: TRBJ2-3; CDR3 protein: CASSLAGVDTQYF; CDR3 DNA: TGCGCCAGCAGCTTGGCAGGGGTGGATACGCAGTATTTT
clone size: few; V gene: TRBV5-4; D gene: NA; J gene: TRBJ1-3; CDR3 protein: CASSLGGGSGNTIYF; CDR3 DNA: TGTGCCAGCAGCTTGGGGGGAGGCTCTGGAAACACCATATATTTT
clone size: NA; V gene: TRBV7-2; D gene: TRBD1; J gene: TRBJ2-3; CDR3 protein: CASSRDRAADTQYF; CDR3 DNA: TGTGCCAGCAGTCGAGACAGGGCGGCAGATACGCAGTATTTT
clone size: NA; V gene: TRBV7-6; D gene: NA; J gene: TRBJ2-7; CDR3 protein: CASSRGAGTYEQYF; CDR3 DNA: TGTGCCAGCAGCCGCGGGGCCGGTACCTACGAGCAGTACTTC
clone size: once; V gene: TRBV7-2; D gene: NA; J gene: TRBJ2-3; CDR3 protein: CASSRSVSRTDTQYF; CDR3 DNA: TGTGCCAGCTCACGGTCGGTTTCCCGCACAGATACGCAGTATTTT
clone size: few; V gene: TRBV5-1; D gene: TRBD2; J gene: TRBJ2-3; CDR3 protein: CASSFLTSGGASTDTQYF; CDR3 DNA: TGCGCCAGCAGCTTTCTGACTAGCGGGGGGGCGAGCACAGATACGCAGTATTTT
clone size: NA; V gene: TRBV7-9; D gene: TRBD1; J gene: TRBJ1-1; CDR3 protein: CASSFPIMTGLKTEAFF; CDR3 DNA: TGTGCCAGCAGCTTTCCCATCATGACAGGGCTTAAGACTGAAGCTTTCTTT
clone size: NA; V gene: TRBV5-6; D gene: TRBD1; J gene: TRBJ2-7; CDR3 protein: CASSPEGVMVGTGQDEQYF; CDR3 DNA: TGTGCCAGCAGCCCGGAGGGCGTTATGGTAGGGACAGGGCAGGACGAGCAGTACTTC
clone size: NA; V gene: TRBV6-6; D gene: TRBD2; J gene: TRBJ2-1; CDR3 protein: CASSTPGGSGDEQFF; CDR3 DNA: TGTGCCAGCAGTACCCCCGGCGGGAGTGGAGATGAGCAGTTCTTC
clone size: NA; V gene: TRBV7-9; D gene: NA; J gene: TRBJ2-5; CDR3 protein: CSSSFRETQYF; CDR3 DNA: TGTTCCAGCAGCTTCAGAGAGACCCAGTACTTC
clone size: NA; V gene: TRBV7-9; D gene: TRBD1; J gene: TRBJ2-5; CDR3 protein: CASSYGTGGREETQYF; CDR3 DNA: TGTGCCAGCAGCTACGGGACAGGGGGTAGGGAAGAGACCCAGTACTTC
clone size: NA; V gene: TRBV30; D gene: TRBD1; J gene: TRBJ1-2; CDR3 protein: CAWSVGQGNGYTF; CDR3 DNA: TGTGCCTGGAGTGTGGGACAGGGGAATGGCTACACCTTC
clone size: once; V gene: TRBV27; D gene: TRBD1; J gene: TRBJ2-7; CDR3 protein: CASSLLGDSSYEQYF; CDR3 DNA: TGTGCCAGCAGTTTATTAGGGGACAGCTCCTACGAGCAGTACTTC
clone size: NA; V gene: TRBV29-1; D gene: NA; J gene: TRBJ1-2; CDR3 protein: CSVAPTEYGYTF; CDR3 DNA: TGCAGCGTTGCACCGACAGAGTATGGCTACACCTTC
clone size: NA; V gene: TRBV28; D gene: NA; J gene: TRBJ2-6; CDR3 protein: CASSIRGGSGANVLTF; CDR3 DNA: TGTGCCAGCAGTATTCGTGGGGGGTCTGGGGCCAACGTCCTGACTTTC
clone size: NA; V gene: TRBV6-5; D gene: NA; J gene: TRBJ1-3; CDR3 protein: CASSYSGQTSGNTIYF; CDR3 DNA: TGTGCCAGCAGTTACTCCGGACAGACCTCTGGAAACACCATATATTTT
clone size: NA; V gene: TRBV28; D gene: TRBD2; J gene: TRBJ2-5; CDR3 protein: CASSLSRGGMTQYF; CDR3 DNA: TGTGCCAGCAGTTTATCTCGGGGGGGCATGACCCAGTACTTC
clone size: NA; V gene: TRBV7-8; D gene: TRBD1; J gene: TRBJ1-5; CDR3 protein: CASSPRTGSNQPQHF; CDR3 DNA: TGTGCCAGCAGCCCTCGGACAGGTAGCAATCAGCCCCAGCATTTT
clone size: few; V gene: TRBV6-1; D gene: TRBD1; J gene: TRBJ1-5; CDR3 protein: CASSPADRKQPQHF; CDR3 DNA: TGTGCCAGCAGTCCTGCGGACAGGAAGCAGCCCCAGCATTTT
clone size: NA; V gene: TRBV4-1; D gene: NA; J gene: TRBJ1-5; CDR3 protein: CASSQGRGQPQHF; CDR3 DNA: TGCGCCAGCAGCCAAGGGAGGGGTCAGCCCCAGCATTTT
clone size: NA; V gene: TRBV18; D gene: TRBD1; J gene: TRBJ2-3; CDR3 protein: CASSFSGGTDMQYF; CDR3 DNA: TGTGCCAGCTCGTTTTCAGGGGGCACAGATATGCAGTATTTT
clone size: NA; V gene: TRBV28; D gene: TRBD2; J gene: TRBJ2-3; CDR3 protein: CASSFQRGASTDTQYF; CDR3 DNA: TGTGCCAGCAGTTTCCAGCGGGGGGCCTCCACAGATACGCAGTATTTT
clone size: NA; V gene: TRBV6-6; D gene: TRBD1; J gene: TRBJ1-4; CDR3 protein: CASRTGGKNEKLFF; CDR3 DNA: TGTGCCAGCAGGACAGGGGGGAAGAACGAAAAACTGTTTTTT
clone size: NA; V gene: TRBV11-2; D gene: TRBD1; J gene: TRBJ1-6; CDR3 protein: CASSSRTGWNSPLHF; CDR3 DNA: TGTGCCAGCAGCTCTCGGACAGGGTGGAATTCACCCCTCCACTTT
clone size: NA; V gene: TRBV9; D gene: NA; J gene: TRBJ1-1; CDR3 protein: CASSVGWTSRDTEAFF; CDR3 DNA: TGTGCCAGCAGCGTAGGGTGGACAAGCAGGGACACTGAAGCTTTCTTT
clone size: NA; V gene: TRBV5-1; D gene: NA; J gene: TRBJ2-7; CDR3 protein: CASTGGGGTSYEQYF; CDR3 DNA: TGCGCCAGCACCGGGGGTGGGGGGACGTCCTACGAGCAGTACTTC
clone size: NA; V gene: TRBV6-1; D gene: NA; J gene: TRBJ2-2; CDR3 protein: CASRDLEADTGELFF; CDR3 DNA: TGTGCCAGCAGGGACCTTGAAGCGGACACCGGGGAGCTGTTTTTT
clone size: NA; V gene: TRBV18; D gene: NA; J gene: TRBJ2-2; CDR3 protein: CASSPNPQALSNTGELFF; CDR3 DNA: TGTGCCAGCTCACCGAACCCTCAAGCATTATCGAACACCGGGGAGCTGTTTTTT
clone size: NA; V gene: TRBV30; D gene: NA; J gene: TRBJ1-2; CDR3 protein: CAWSYQRGYGYTF; CDR3 DNA: TGTGCCTGGAGCTACCAAAGGGGCTATGGCTACACCTTC
clone size: NA; V gene: TRBV6-6; D gene: NA; J gene: TRBJ1-2; CDR3 protein: CASSDRSGYTF; CDR3 DNA: TGTGCCAGCAGCGACAGGTCCGGCTACACCTTC
clone size: NA; V gene: TRBV28; D gene: NA; J gene: TRBJ1-2; CDR3 protein: CASSSSSLGPIYGYTF; CDR3 DNA: TGTGCCAGCAGTTCCTCCTCTTTGGGGCCGATCTATGGCTACACCTTC
clone size: NA; V gene: TRBV15; D gene: NA; J gene: TRBJ2-7; CDR3 protein: CATSHPKQGATYEQYF; CDR3 DNA: TGTGCCACCAGCCATCCTAAGCAAGGGGCGACCTACGAGCAGTACTTC
clone size: NA; V gene: TRBV4-1; D gene: NA; J gene: TRBJ1-2; CDR3 protein: CASSQGPLTGTFYGYTF; CDR3 DNA: TGCGCCAGCAGCCAAGGTCCCCTTACCGGGACTTTCTATGGCTACACCTTC
clone size: NA; V gene: TRBV2; D gene: NA; J gene: TRBJ1-5; CDR3 protein: CASSDERGGNQPQHF; CDR3 DNA: TGTGCCAGCAGTGACGAAAGGGGTGGCAATCAGCCCCAGCATTTT
clone size: NA; V gene: TRBV7-7; D gene: TRBD1; J gene: TRBJ2-2; CDR3 protein: CASSQDRAPGGELFF; CDR3 DNA: TGTGCTAGCAGCCAAGACAGGGCCCCCGGCGGGGAGCTGTTTTTT
clone size: NA; V gene: TRBV19; D gene: NA; J gene: TRBJ1-5; CDR3 protein: CASSIRDSNQPQHF; CDR3 DNA: TGTGCCAGTAGTATACGGGATAGCAATCAGCCCCAGCATTTT
clone size: once; V gene: TRBV11-2; D gene: NA; J gene: TRBJ1-2; CDR3 protein: CASNQIRRIAQGYTF; CDR3 DNA: TGTGCCAGCAACCAGATCAGAAGGATAGCGCAGGGCTACACCTTC
clone size: few; V gene: TRBV30; D gene: TRBD1; J gene: TRBJ2-7; CDR3 protein: CAWSGQGVNEQYF; CDR3 DNA: TGTGCCTGGAGTGGACAGGGGGTCAACGAGCAGTACTTC
clone size: NA; V gene: TRBV5-6; D gene: TRBD1; J gene: TRBJ1-1; CDR3 protein: CASSSGQGRAFF; CDR3 DNA: TGTGCCAGCAGCTCGGGACAGGGGAGAGCTTTCTTT
clone size: NA; V gene: TRBV29-1; D gene: NA; J gene: TRBJ2-1; CDR3 protein: CSASRSVSYNEQFF; CDR3 DNA: TGCAGCGCCTCCCGGAGTGTCTCCTACAATGAGCAGTTCTTC
clone size: NA; V gene: TRBV7-9; D gene: TRBD1; J gene: TRBJ2-5; CDR3 protein: CASSFKDRGLQETQYF; CDR3 DNA: TGTGCCAGCAGCTTTAAGGACAGGGGGCTTCAAGAGACCCAGTACTTC
clone size: NA; V gene: TRBV7-2; D gene: TRBD2; J gene: TRBJ2-5; CDR3 protein: CASSSLWTSGGRETQYF; CDR3 DNA: TGTGCCAGCAGCTCGCTTTGGACTAGCGGGGGTCGGGAGACCCAGTACTTC
clone size: NA; V gene: TRBV10-3; D gene: NA; J gene: TRBJ2-2; CDR3 protein: CATRSPSGHKYTGELFF; CDR3 DNA: TGTGCCACCCGCTCCCCGAGCGGGCATAAATACACCGGGGAGCTGTTTTTT
clone size: few; V gene: TRBV5-4; D gene: TRBD2; J gene: TRBJ2-1; CDR3 protein: CASGIGTSGSGEQFF; CDR3 DNA: TGTGCCAGCGGAATCGGGACTAGCGGGAGCGGTGAGCAGTTCTTC
clone size: few; V gene: TRBV7-2; D gene: NA; J gene: TRBJ1-5; CDR3 protein: CASSLQGQPQHF; CDR3 DNA: TGTGCCAGCAGCCTACAGGGTCAGCCCCAGCATTTT
clone size: NA; V gene: TRBV7-9; D gene: TRBD2; J gene: TRBJ2-1; CDR3 protein: CASSPTLAGDGNEQFF; CDR3 DNA: TGTGCCAGCAGCCCGACTCTAGCGGGAGATGGGAATGAGCAGTTCTTC
clone size: few; V gene: TRBV6-6; D gene: NA; J gene: TRBJ2-4; CDR3 protein: CASSHSQLAKNIQYF; CDR3 DNA: TGTGCCAGCAGCCATTCCCAATTAGCCAAAAACATTCAGTACTTC
clone size: NA; V gene: TRBV18; D gene: NA; J gene: TRBJ1-5; CDR3 protein: CASSPSGSRPDQPQHF; CDR3 DNA: TGTGCCAGCTCACCATCGGGGTCTAGGCCGGATCAGCCCCAGCATTTT